These 2 T cell receptor beta chains were all obtained from the same sample, sequenced in a study of brain T cells in children with intractable seizures. Time point noted: blood from clinic visit 5 months post-surgery; TSC patient then seizure free. Here immunoSEQ multiplex PCR was the method, and the copy in TCRdb shows in-frame clones only, minus some. The sample has around 340,000 clones, about 93% seen once; the top ten hold 5% to 7%. The sequenced sample was peripheral blood, obtained about 5 months after surgery. These receptor sequences come from a boy younger than two with tuberous sclerosis and intractable seizures.

The chain joins TRBV24-1 to TRBJ2-5, with 7 bases lining up with TRBD1. The germline CDR1 and CDR2 sequences are KGHDR and SFDVKD. The CDR3 totals 16 residues. The J segment lost 5 bases and the V segment lost 7 bases, leaving 15 bases of the junction unmatched. CDR3 coding DNA: TGTGCCACCAGCCGCGCCACAGGGGATTTGGGGGAGACCCAGTACTTC. Its translation is CATSRATGDLGETQYF.

This chain joins TRBV2 and TRBJ1-1, with a tentative D call TRBD1 (5 bases). This CDR3 has 13 residues. V lost 6 bases, J lost 2 bases, and 10 bases lay in between. Per the germline V gene, CDR1 is SNHLY and CDR2 is FYNNEI. The DNA for the CDR3 is TGTGCCAGCAGATCGACAGATAACACTGAAGCTTTCTTT. It specifies CASRSTDNTEAFF. Based on the CDR3 plus reference TRBV2 and TRBJ1-1, the full variable domain is EPEVTQTPSHQVTQMGQEVILRCVPISNHLYFYWYRQILGQKVEFLVSFYNNEISEKSEIFDDQFSVERPDGSNFTLKIRSTKLEDSAMYFCASRSTDNTEAFFGQGTRLTVV.